This passage covers 9 T cell receptor beta chains from one sample sequenced in a study of T cells in Graves' hyperthyroidism and ophthalmopathy. RNA transcripts served as the template for amplifying TCR beta CDR3 regions. With the HTBI primer set, the TCR CDR3 went through a first round of RT-PCR. One entry per CDR3 protein, called by TCRdb with MiXCR from the multiplex PCR reads. The data contain 600,000 to 700,000 distinct CDR3 sequences, 45% of them singletons. Sequenced: peripheral blood or thyroid tissue (not recorded which). The receptors shown here come from an adult man with Graves' disease, either hyperthyroidism or ophthalmopathy (not recorded which).

The rearrangement links TRBV30 to TRBJ2-5; 9 bases are a match to TRBD1. Unmatched junction bases numbered 4, after V lost 3 bases and J lost 5 bases. This CDR3 has 13 amino acids. Germline lookup yields CDR1 GTSNPN and CDR2 SVGIG (reference sequence). CDR3 DNA sequence: TGTGCCTGGAGCACAGGGGGCGGTGAGACCCAGTACTTC. Protein: CAWSTGGGETQYF.

The chain joins TRBV7-1 to TRBJ1-2; 10 nucleotides line up with TRBD1. Being an ORF, TRBV7-1 has a function that is uncertain. The V gene end was trimmed by 3 bases and the J gene end by 2 bases; junction bases not matched to a gene: 3. This CDR3 spans 15 amino acids. This CDR3 reads CASSSTGQGNYGYTF. CDR3 DNA: TGTGCCAGCAGCTCGACGGGACAGGGGAACTATGGCTACACCTTC.

This clonotype was recorded a few times. A junction boundary mismatches the germline segment, possibly from a read error. Written as DNA, the CDR3 is TGTGCCAGCAGTTCGGAGAGGGGACTCATGAATTCACCCCTCCACTTT. It translates to CASSSERGLMNSPLHF. V gene TRBV10-3 combines with J gene TRBJ1-6; D is perhaps TRBD1 (5 bases). The CDR3 loop spans 16 amino acids. Germline loops: CDR1 ENHRY, CDR2 SYGVKD.

The chain has TRBV2 and TRBJ1-1, with 8 positions matching TRBD1. Germline assignment: CDR1 SNHLY and CDR2 FYNNEI. CDR3 length: 16 amino acids. V lost 5 bases, J lost 3 bases, and 11 bases stayed unmatched. This CDR3 is CASSPPGQVADTEAFF. The DNA of the CDR3 is TGTGCCAGCAGTCCACCGGGACAGGTCGCTGACACTGAAGCTTTCTTT. The full variable domain, completed using reference TRBV2 and TRBJ1-1, is EPEVTQTPSHQVTQMGQEVILRCVPISNHLYFYWYRQILGQKVEFLVSFYNNEISEKSEIFDDQFSVERPDGSNFTLKIRSTKLEDSAMYFCASSPPGQVADTEAFFGQGTRLTVV.

This clonotype was recorded once. The V and J genes are TRBV20-1 and TRBJ2-7; TRBD2 agrees at 10 bases. Trimming took 3 bases from V and 2 from J; bases not matched to a gene: 4. Germline V gene lookup returns CDR1 DFQATT and CDR2 SNEGSKA (reference sequence). The CDR3 length is 14 residues. The CDR3 DNA is TGCAGTGCTAGGCAACTAGCGGGAACCTACGAGCAGTACTTC. Encoded protein: CSARQLAGTYEQYF.

This clonotype was picked up a small number of times. V and J are TRBV7-8 and TRBJ1-4, with D possibly being TRBD1 (5 bases). The CDR3 loop spans 16 amino acids. V was trimmed by 5 bases and J by 5 bases, leaving 18 bases between them. Looked up from germline, CDR1 is SGHVS and CDR2 is FQNEAQ. The CDR3 sequence is CASSPPGTHSNEKLFF. As DNA, the CDR3 is TGTGCCAGCAGCCCCCCGGGGACGCACTCGAATGAAAAACTGTTTTTT.

For this clonotype: The CDR3 ends on some other residue instead of the conserved phenylalanine or tryptophan, so this is likely a read error. The V gene is TRBV7-2, the J gene TRBJ2-7, with TRBD1 matching 8 bases. V dropped 0 bases and J dropped 5; count of bases not matched to a gene: 9. Germline CDR1 reads SGHTA; CDR2 reads FQGNSA. This CDR3 spans 16 amino acids. The CDR3 loop is CASSLAGNRGFDEQYL. The CDR3 nucleotides read TGTGCCAGCAGCTTAGCGGGCAACAGGGGGTTCGACGAGCAGTACCTC.

The chain carries TRBV7-2 and TRBJ1-6, with D hard to call. From germline, CDR1 is SGHTA and CDR2 FQGNSA. V was trimmed by 4 bases and J by 8 bases, leaving 12 bases between them. The CDR3 is 14 residues long. The DNA for the CDR3 is TGTGCCAGCAGCTCCGGGCAGGTGTATTCACCCCTCCACTTT. Protein: CASSSGQVYSPLHF.

The chain has TRBV6-4 and TRBJ1-6; 8 bases agree with TRBD1. Losses at the gene ends were 5 bases for V and 8 bases for J; bases not matched to a gene: 11. This CDR3 has 16 amino acids. From germline, CDR1 is MRHNA and CDR2 SNTAGT. Here the CDR3 DNA reads TGTGCCAGCAGTTACTTTTCCTTACAGGGGGATTCACCCCTCCACTTT. Its translation: CASSYFSLQGDSPLHF.